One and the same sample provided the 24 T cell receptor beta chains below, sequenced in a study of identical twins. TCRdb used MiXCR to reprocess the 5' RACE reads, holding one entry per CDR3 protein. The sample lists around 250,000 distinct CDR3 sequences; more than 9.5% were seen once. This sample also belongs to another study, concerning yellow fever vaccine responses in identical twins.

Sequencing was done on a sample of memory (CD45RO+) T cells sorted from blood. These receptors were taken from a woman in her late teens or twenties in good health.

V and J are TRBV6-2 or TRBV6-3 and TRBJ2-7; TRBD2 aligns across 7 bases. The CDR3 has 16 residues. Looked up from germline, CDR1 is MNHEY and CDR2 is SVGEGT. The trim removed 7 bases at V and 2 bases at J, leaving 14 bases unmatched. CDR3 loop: CASTPPREDPTYEQYF. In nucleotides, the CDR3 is TGTGCCAGCACCCCCCCCCGGGAGGACCCTACCTACGAGCAGTACTTC.

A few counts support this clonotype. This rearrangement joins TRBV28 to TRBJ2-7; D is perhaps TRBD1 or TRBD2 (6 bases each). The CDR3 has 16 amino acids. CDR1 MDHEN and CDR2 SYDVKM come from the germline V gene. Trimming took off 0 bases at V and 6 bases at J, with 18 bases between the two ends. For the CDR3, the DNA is TGTGCCAGCAGTTTATGGATGTTAGGGGGGCCCGTCGAGCAGTACTTC. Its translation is CASSLWMLGGPVEQYF.

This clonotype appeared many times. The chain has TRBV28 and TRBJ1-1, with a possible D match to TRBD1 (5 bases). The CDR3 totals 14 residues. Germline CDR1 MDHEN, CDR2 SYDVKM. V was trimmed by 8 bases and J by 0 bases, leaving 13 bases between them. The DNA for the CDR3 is TGTGCCAGCGGGCCCGGGGCCCTGAACACTGAAGCTTTCTTT. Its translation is CASGPGALNTEAFF.

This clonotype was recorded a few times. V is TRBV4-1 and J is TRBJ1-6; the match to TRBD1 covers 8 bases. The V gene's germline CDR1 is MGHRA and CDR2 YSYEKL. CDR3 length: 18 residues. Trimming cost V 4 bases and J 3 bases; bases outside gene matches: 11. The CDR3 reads CASSLRDQGADYNSPLHF. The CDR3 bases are TGCGCCAGCAGCCTCCGGGACCAGGGGGCGGACTATAATTCACCCCTCCACTTT.

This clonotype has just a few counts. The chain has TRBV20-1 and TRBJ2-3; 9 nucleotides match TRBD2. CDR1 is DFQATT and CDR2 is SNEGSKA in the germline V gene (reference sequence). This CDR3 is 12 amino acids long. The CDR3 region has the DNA TGCTCTTTAGCGGGGGTTTCAGATACGCAGTATTTT. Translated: CSLAGVSDTQYF.

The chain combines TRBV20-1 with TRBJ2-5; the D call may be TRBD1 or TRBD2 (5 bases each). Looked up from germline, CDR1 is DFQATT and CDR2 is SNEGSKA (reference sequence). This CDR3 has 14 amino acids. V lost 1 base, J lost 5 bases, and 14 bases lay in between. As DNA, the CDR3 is TGCAGTGCTAGAGGGGTCGGGGCGGTGGAGACCCAGTACTTC. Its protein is CSARGVGAVETQYF.

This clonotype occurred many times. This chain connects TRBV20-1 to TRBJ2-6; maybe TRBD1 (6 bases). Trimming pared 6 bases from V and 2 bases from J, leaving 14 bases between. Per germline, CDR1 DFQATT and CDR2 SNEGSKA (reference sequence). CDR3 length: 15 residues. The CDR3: CSASHQGTGANVLTF. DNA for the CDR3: TGCAGTGCGTCCCACCAGGGGACTGGGGCCAACGTCCTGACTTTC.

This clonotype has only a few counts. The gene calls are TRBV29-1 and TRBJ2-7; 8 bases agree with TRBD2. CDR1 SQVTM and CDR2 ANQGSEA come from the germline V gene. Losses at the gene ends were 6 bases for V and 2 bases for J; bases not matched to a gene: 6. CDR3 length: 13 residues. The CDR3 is CSVRDGGAYEQYF. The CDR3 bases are TGCAGCGTGAGGGACGGGGGGGCCTACGAGCAGTACTTC.

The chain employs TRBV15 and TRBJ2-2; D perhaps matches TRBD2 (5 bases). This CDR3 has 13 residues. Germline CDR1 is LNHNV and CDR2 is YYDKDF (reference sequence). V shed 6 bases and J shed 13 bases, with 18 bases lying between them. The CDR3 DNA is TGTGCCACCAGACCGGACTCCTATGGTGTGCTGTTTTTT. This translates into CATRPDSYGVLFF.

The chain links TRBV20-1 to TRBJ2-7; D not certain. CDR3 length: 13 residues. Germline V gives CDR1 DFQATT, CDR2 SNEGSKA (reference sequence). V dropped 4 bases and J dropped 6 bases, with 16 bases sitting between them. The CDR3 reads CSAIASEAGEQYF. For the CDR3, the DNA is TGCAGTGCTATTGCCTCTGAGGCCGGCGAGCAGTACTTC.

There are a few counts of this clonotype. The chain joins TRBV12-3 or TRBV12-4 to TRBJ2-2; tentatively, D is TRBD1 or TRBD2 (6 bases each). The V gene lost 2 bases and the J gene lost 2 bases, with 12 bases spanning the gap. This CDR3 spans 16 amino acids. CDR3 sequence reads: CASSLFGGFNTGELFF. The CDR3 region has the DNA TGTGCCAGCAGTTTATTCGGGGGCTTTAACACCGGGGAGCTGTTTTTT.

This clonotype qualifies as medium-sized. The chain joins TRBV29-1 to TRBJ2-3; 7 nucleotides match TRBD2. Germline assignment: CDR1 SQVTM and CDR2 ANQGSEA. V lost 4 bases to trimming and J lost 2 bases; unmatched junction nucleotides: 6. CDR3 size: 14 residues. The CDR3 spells CSVGGLAVTDTQYF. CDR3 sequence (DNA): TGCAGCGTTGGCGGGCTAGCGGTCACAGATACGCAGTATTTT.

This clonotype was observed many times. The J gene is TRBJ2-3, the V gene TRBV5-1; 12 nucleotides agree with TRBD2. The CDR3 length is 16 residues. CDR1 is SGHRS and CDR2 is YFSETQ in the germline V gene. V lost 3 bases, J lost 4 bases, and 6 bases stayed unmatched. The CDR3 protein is CASSYLAGGPPDTQYF. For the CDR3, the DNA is TGCGCCAGCAGCTACCTAGCGGGAGGGCCTCCAGATACGCAGTATTTT.

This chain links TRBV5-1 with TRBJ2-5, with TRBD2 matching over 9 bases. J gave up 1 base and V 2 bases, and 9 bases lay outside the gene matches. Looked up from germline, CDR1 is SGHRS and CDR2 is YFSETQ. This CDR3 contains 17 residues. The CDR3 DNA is TGCGCCAGCAGCTTAATCCCAGGACTAGCGAGCCAAGAGACCCAGTACTTC. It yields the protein CASSLIPGLASQETQYF.

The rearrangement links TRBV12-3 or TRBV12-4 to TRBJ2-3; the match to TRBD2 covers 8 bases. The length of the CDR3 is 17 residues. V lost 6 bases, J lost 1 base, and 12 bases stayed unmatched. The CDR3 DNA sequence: TGTGCCAGCAGACCTTACGAACAACTAGCGGGCACAGATACGCAGTATTTT. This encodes CASRPYEQLAGTDTQYF.

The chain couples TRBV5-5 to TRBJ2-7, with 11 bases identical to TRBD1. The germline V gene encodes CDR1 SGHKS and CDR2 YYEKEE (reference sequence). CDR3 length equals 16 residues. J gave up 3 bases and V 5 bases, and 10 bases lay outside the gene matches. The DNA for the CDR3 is TGTGCCAGCAGGTCCCGGGACAGGGGGTACTTCTACGAGCAGTACTTC. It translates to CASRSRDRGYFYEQYF.

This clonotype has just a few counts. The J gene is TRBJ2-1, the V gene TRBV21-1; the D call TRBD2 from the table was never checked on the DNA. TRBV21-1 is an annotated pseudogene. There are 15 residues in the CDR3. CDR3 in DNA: TGTGCCAGCAGCAAAACGGCCCGACTAGGCGATGAGCAGTTCTTC. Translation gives CASSKTARLGDEQFF.

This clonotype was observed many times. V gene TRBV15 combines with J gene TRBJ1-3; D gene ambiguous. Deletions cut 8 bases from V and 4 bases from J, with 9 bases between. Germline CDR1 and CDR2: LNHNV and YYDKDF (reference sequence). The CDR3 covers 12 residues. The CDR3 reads CATSESGNTIYF. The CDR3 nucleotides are TGTGCCACCTCCGAGTCCGGAAACACCATATATTTT.

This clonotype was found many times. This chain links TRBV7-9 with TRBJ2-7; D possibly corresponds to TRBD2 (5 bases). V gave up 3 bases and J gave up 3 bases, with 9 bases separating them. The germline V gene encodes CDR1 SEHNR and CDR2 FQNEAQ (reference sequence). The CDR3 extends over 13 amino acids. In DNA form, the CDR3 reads TGTGCCAGCAGCTTCGCGGGCAGCTACGAGCAGTACTTC. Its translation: CASSFAGSYEQYF.

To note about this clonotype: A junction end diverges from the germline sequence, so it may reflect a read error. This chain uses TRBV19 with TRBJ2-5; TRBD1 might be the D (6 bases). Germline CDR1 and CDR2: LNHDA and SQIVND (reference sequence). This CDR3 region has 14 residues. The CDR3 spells CATKSDRNRALYNF. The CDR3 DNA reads TGTGCCACTAAATCCGACCGGAACAGGGCTCTGTATAACTTC. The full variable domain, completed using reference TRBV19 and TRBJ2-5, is DGGITQSPKYLFRKEGQNVTLSCEQNLNHDAMYWYRQDPGQGLRLIYYSQIVNDFQKGDIAEGYSVSREKKESFPLTVTSAQKNPTAFYLCATKSDRNRALYNFGPGTRLLVL.

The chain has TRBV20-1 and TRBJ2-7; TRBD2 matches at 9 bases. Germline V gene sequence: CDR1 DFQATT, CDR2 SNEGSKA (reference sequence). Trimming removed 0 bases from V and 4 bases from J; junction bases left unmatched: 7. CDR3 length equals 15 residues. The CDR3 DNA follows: TGCAGTGCTAGAGATAGTAGCGGGAGATTGTACGAGCAGTACTTC. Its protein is CSARDSSGRLYEQYF.

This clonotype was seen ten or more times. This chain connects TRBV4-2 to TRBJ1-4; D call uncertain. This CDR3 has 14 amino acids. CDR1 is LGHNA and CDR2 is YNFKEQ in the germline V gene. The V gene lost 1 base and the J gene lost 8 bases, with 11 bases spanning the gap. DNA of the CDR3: TGTGCCAGCAGCCAAGGGGAGGGAGGGGAAAAACTGTTTTTT. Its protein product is CASSQGEGGEKLFF.

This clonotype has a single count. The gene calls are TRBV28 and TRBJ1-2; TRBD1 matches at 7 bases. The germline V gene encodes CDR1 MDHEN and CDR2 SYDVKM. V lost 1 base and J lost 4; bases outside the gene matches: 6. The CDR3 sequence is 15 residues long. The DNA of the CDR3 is TGTGCCAGCAGTTTATCGAAGGGACAGCTCTATGGCTACACCTTC. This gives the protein CASSLSKGQLYGYTF.

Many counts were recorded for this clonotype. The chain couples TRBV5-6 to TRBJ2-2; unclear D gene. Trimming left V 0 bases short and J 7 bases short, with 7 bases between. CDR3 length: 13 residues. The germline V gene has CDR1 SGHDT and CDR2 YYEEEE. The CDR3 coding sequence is TGTGCCAGCAGCTTGGATGGATTCGGGGAGCTGTTTTTT. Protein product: CASSLDGFGELFF.